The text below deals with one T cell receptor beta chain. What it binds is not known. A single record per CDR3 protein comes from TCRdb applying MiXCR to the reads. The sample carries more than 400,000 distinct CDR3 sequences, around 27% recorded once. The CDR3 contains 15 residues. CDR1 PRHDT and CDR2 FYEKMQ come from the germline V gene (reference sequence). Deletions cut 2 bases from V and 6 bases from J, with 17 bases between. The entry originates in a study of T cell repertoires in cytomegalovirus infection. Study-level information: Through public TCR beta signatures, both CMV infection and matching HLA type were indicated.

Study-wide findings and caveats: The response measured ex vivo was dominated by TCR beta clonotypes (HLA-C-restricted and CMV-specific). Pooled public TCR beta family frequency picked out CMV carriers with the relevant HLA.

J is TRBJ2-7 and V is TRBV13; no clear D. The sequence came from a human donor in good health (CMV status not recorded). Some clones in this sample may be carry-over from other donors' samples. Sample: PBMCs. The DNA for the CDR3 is TGTGCCAGCAGCTTACCGAGTGGATCGGGCGCCGAGCAGTACTTC. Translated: CASSLPSGSGAEQYF.